The text below deals with one TCR beta chain. What it binds is not known. Documented time point: week 35, safety follow-up. Alongside topical imiquimod, each dose of vaccine comprised 300 ug of mutant IDH1 20-mer peptide. Eight vaccine injections were given to patients in weeks 1, 3, 5, 7, 11, 15, 19 and 23. There were new WHO grade 3 or 4 astrocytomas in the donors, and these were IDH1-mutant and ATRX-lost. CDR1 and CDR2 from the germline V gene are SGHRS and YFSETQ. The length of the CDR3 is 15 residues. Trimming took 4 bases from V and 0 from J, leaving 13 bases between them. The sample originates from a study of a mutant IDH1 vaccine in newly diagnosed glioma. Overall study context: Pretreatment consisted of radiotherapy, temozolomide, or both, with most receiving both. Broader study findings: Changes in the top peripheral T cell clonotypes seemingly had no bearing on pseudoprogression.

Some clones are missing from TCRdb's copy, which holds only in-frame ones; the method was immunoSEQ multiplex PCR. The sample has roughly 51,000 clones; roughly three quarters are singletons. The receptor comes from a man aged 35-49 years with glioma. This chain uses TRBV5-1 with TRBJ2-5, with a possible D match to TRBD2 (6 bases). Sample: PBMCs, taken from a glioma patient whose treatment included an IDH1 peptide vaccine. The CDR3 DNA sequence: TGCGCCAGCAGCCGCTCGGGACTGTACCAAGAGACCCAGTACTTC. This codes for CASSRSGLYQETQYF. The variable domain in full, completed from reference TRBV5-1 and TRBJ2-5, reads KAGVTQTPRYLIKTRGQQVTLSCSPISGHRSVSWYQQTPGQGLQFLFEYFSETQRNKGNFPGRFSGRQFSNSRSEMNVSTLELGDSALYLCASSRSGLYQETQYFGPGTRLLVL.